A single sample is the source of the 28 T cell receptor beta chains below, sequenced in a study of blood T cells in healthy people across ages. PCR was performed a second time for roughly 6 to 12 cycles using a sample-barcoded 5' primer and a J-beta primer mix. TCRdb used MiXCR to reprocess the 5' RACE reads, holding one entry per CDR3 protein. The sample yields 700,000 or so distinct CDR3 sequences, approximately 21% seen once. Material: blood. The origin of the receptors is a man between 65 and 85 years old in good health.

This rearrangement joins TRBV7-2 to TRBJ2-1; TRBD2 agrees at 7 bases. Trimming at V came to 1 base and at J to 5 bases, leaving 8 bases not matched to a gene. CDR3 length: 16 amino acids. CDR1 is SGHTA, CDR2 FQGNSA, per germline. The CDR3 sequence: CASSLGLGRSHNEQFF. The DNA for the CDR3 is TGTGCCAGCAGCTTAGGTCTCGGGAGGTCCCACAATGAGCAGTTCTTC.

This clonotype showed up just a few times. The V call is TRBV5-1, the J call TRBJ1-1; a weak D match, TRBD1 (6 bases). This CDR3 comprises 15 residues. V lost 0 bases to trimming and J lost 2 bases, with 11 bases between them. Germline-derived CDR1 and CDR2 are SGHRS and YFSETQ. This chain's CDR3 is CASSLVRTVNTEAFF. The CDR3 coding sequence is TGCGCCAGCAGCTTGGTGAGGACAGTTAACACTGAAGCTTTCTTT.

This clonotype was found a few times. V usage is TRBV7-2 and J usage is TRBJ2-7, with TRBD2 as a possible D gene (6 bases). The CDR3 is made up of 13 amino acids. Germline CDR1 is SGHTA and CDR2 is FQGNSA. Trimming shortened V by 2 bases and J by 6 bases, and 11 bases separated the two germline ends. CDR3 loop: CASSLSGSREQYV. The CDR3 region has the DNA TGTGCCAGCAGCTTATCCGGGAGCCGCGAGCAGTACGTC.

This clonotype has only a few counts. The chain carries TRBV19 and TRBJ2-1; D unclear. Deletions cut 4 bases from V and 9 bases from J, with 7 bases between. CDR1 is LNHDA, CDR2 SQIVND, per germline (reference sequence). This CDR3 region has 11 residues. CDR3 DNA sequence: TGTGCCAGTAGTAGTCTGTCTGAGCAGTTCTTC. Translation: CASSSLSEQFF.

This clonotype has only a few counts. The J gene is TRBJ2-3, the V gene TRBV5-6; 9 bases are a match to TRBD1. The germline CDR1 and CDR2 sequences are SGHDT and YYEEEE. The ends lost 0 bases at V and 6 bases at J; junction bases unmatched: 5. The length of the CDR3 is 15 residues. CDR3 DNA: TGTGCCAGCAGCTTGGTAAGGACAGGGGTGGATACGCAGTATTTT. This encodes CASSLVRTGVDTQYF.

This clonotype was picked up a small number of times. The chain is built from TRBV6-6 and TRBJ2-7; weak D call: TRBD1 (5 bases). This CDR3 has 13 residues. CDR1 and CDR2 (germline): MNHNY, SVGAGI (reference sequence). Trimming took 7 bases from V and 6 from J, leaving 16 bases between them. The CDR3 protein is CASTHSRVSEQYV. The DNA for the CDR3 is TGTGCCAGCACGCACTCCAGGGTTAGCGAGCAGTACGTC.

The rearrangement joins TRBV29-1 to TRBJ2-1; TRBD1 might be the D (5 bases). This CDR3 is 13 amino acids long. Germline assignment: CDR1 SQVTM and CDR2 ANQGSEA. Trimming took off 3 bases at V and 5 bases at J, with 11 bases between the two ends. CDR3 region: CSVEMTANNEQFF. CDR3 bases: TGCAGCGTTGAGATGACAGCAAACAATGAGCAGTTCTTC.

This clonotype was seen more than once but under ten times. The gene calls are TRBV10-3 and TRBJ1-2, with D unclear. CDR3 size: 16 residues. CDR1 is ENHRY, CDR2 SYGVKD, per germline. Between the trimmed V and J ends, which lost 8 bases and 0 bases, there was a span of 19 bases. CDR3 in DNA: TGTGCCATCTGGGATCCAGCAATTAGAGCTAACTATGGCTACACCTTC. Amino acid sequence: CAIWDPAIRANYGYTF.

The chain joins TRBV29-1 to TRBJ1-2, with 7 bases aligning to TRBD1. The CDR3 is 13 residues long. Germline V gives CDR1 SQVTM, CDR2 ANQGSEA. J gave up 0 bases and V 7 bases, and 5 bases lay outside the gene matches. CDR3 sequence reads: CSASTGTNYGYTF. In DNA form, the CDR3 reads TGCAGCGCCTCGACAGGGACTAACTATGGCTACACCTTC.

The chain recombines TRBV5-1 with TRBJ2-1, with TRBD2 matching 13 bases. J lost 4 bases, V lost 3 bases, and 7 bases had no gene match. This CDR3 is 17 amino acids long. Germline V gene data show CDR1 as SGHRS and CDR2 as YFSETQ. The CDR3 reads CASSSGLAGVGYNEQFF. The DNA for the CDR3 is TGCGCCAGCAGCTCAGGACTAGCGGGAGTGGGATACAATGAGCAGTTCTTC.

This chain uses TRBV6-6 with TRBJ2-7; 7 bases fit TRBD2. The germline gives CDR1 MNHNY, CDR2 SVGAGI (reference sequence). Losses at the gene ends were 8 bases for V and 3 bases for J; bases not matched to a gene: 13. The CDR3 is 15 residues long. Here the CDR3 DNA reads TGTGCCAGCCATGCGCGGGCGGGAGTTTTCTACGAGCAGTACGTC. Amino acids: CASHARAGVFYEQYV.

The chain is built from TRBV12-3 or TRBV12-4 and TRBJ2-5; no firm D call. The J call may be mistaken, given a closer DNA end match to TRBJ2-7. The length of the CDR3 is 14 residues. DNA for the CDR3: TGTGCCAGCAGGCATAGTACTGTGGCCTACGAGCAGTACTTC. It codes for CASRHSTVAYEQYF.

This clonotype was counted a few times. The chain has TRBV7-6 and TRBJ1-6; TRBD1 matches 7 bases. From germline, CDR1 is SGHVS and CDR2 FNYEAQ. Trimming cost V 5 bases and J 10 bases; bases outside gene matches: 14. This CDR3 region has 16 residues. The CDR3 region is CASSQGGGAGESPLHF. The CDR3 region has the DNA TGTGCCAGCAGCCAGGGAGGGGGCGCGGGGGAATCACCCCTCCACTTT.

The chain carries TRBV5-1 and TRBJ2-7; 7 nucleotides align to TRBD1. Germline V lookup: CDR1 SGHRS, CDR2 YFSETQ. The CDR3 has 15 residues. Trimming took 5 bases from V and 0 from J; bases not matched to a gene: 8. The CDR3 loop is CASRKWGQTSYEQYF. The CDR3 DNA reads TGCGCCAGCAGAAAGTGGGGACAGACCTCCTACGAGCAGTACTTC.

This clonotype was observed a few times. J is TRBJ2-7 and V is TRBV24-1, with D unresolved. With 4 bases removed from V and 5 bases from J, the gap between germline ends came to 20 bases. This CDR3 has 16 amino acids. The V gene's germline CDR1 is KGHDR and CDR2 SFDVKD. CDR3 DNA sequence: TGTGCCACCAGTGACACGAAAGAAGGTGGGATGGACGAGCAGTACTTC. It codes for CATSDTKEGGMDEQYF.

The chain joins TRBV6-5 to TRBJ2-5; 11 nucleotides match TRBD1. The end of the DNA fits TRBJ2-7 better, so the J call may be wrong. The CDR3 sequence is 14 residues long. Germline CDR1 reads MNHEY; CDR2 reads SVGAGI. The CDR3 here is CASSYGDRGYEQYF. In DNA, the CDR3 is TGTGCCAGCAGTTACGGGGACAGGGGGTACGAGCAGTACTTC.

This sequence joins TRBV4-1 and TRBJ1-1; no firm D call. This CDR3 is 17 amino acids long. CDR1 is MGHRA and CDR2 is YSYEKL in the germline V gene. V was pared by 6 bases and J by 1 base, with 21 bases between. Here the CDR3 reads CASSRGPSTPQNTEAFF. The CDR3 nucleotides are TGCGCCAGCAGTCGAGGCCCCAGTACCCCACAGAACACTGAAGCTTTCTTT.

This clonotype was detected ten times or more. Here the CDR3 DNA reads TGCGCCAGCAGCGTTTCAGGTCCCCCAGATACGCAGTATTTT. Its protein product is CASSVSGPPDTQYF. The chain couples TRBV5-1 to TRBJ2-3, with D uncertain. Per the germline V gene, CDR1 is SGHRS and CDR2 is YFSETQ. V lost 4 bases and J 4 bases, leaving 13 bases between the germline ends. The CDR3 length is 14 residues.

This chain joins TRBV19 and TRBJ1-1; D is uncertain. The CDR3 totals 13 residues. Germline CDR1 and CDR2: LNHDA and SQIVND (reference sequence). Trimming pared 4 bases from V and 2 bases from J, leaving 8 bases between. The DNA for the CDR3 is TGTGCCAGTAGTAGTTGGGCCAACACTGAAGCTTTCTTT. As protein: CASSSWANTEAFF.

This clonotype was detected only a few times. At one of its ends the junction is not consistent with the germline gene, which may arise from a read error. The chain employs TRBV6-5 and TRBJ2-2; weak D call: TRBD2 (5 bases). The CDR3 contains 13 residues. Germline V gives CDR1 MNHEY, CDR2 SVGAGI. CDR3: CASRATNTGELVF. The DNA for the CDR3 is TGTGCCAGCAGGGCTACGAACACCGGGGAGCTGGTTTTT.

The chain recombines TRBV12-3 or TRBV12-4 with TRBJ1-6; tentatively, D is TRBD1 (6 bases). V dropped 2 bases and J dropped 7 bases, with 15 bases sitting between them. This CDR3 region has 16 residues. In DNA, the CDR3 is TGTGCCAGCAGTTTAAGTGGTCAGGGACAAAATTCACCCCTCCACTTT. This encodes CASSLSGQGQNSPLHF.

Only a few counts were recorded for this clonotype. The chain couples TRBV20-1 to TRBJ2-1; TRBD2 aligns across 7 bases. The J segment lost 0 bases and the V segment lost 0 bases, leaving 5 bases of the junction unmatched. From germline, CDR1 is DFQATT and CDR2 SNEGSKA (reference sequence). The CDR3 is made up of 16 amino acids. The CDR3 reads CSARDLGGSSYNEQFF. DNA for the CDR3: TGCAGTGCTAGAGACCTCGGGGGGAGCTCCTACAATGAGCAGTTCTTC.

This clonotype was seen a handful of times. The rearrangement links TRBV15 to TRBJ2-7; D not certain. The CDR3 is made up of 15 amino acids. CDR1 and CDR2 (germline): LNHNV, YYDKDF (reference sequence). The germline V and J ends were trimmed by 0 bases and 4 bases, with 13 bases remaining between them. The CDR3, as DNA: TGTGCCACCAGCAGAGATTATCGGACCAAATACGAGCAGTACTTC. It yields the protein CATSRDYRTKYEQYF.

This clonotype was recorded at least ten times. This chain connects TRBV6-5 to TRBJ1-1; no definite D call. CDR1 MNHEY and CDR2 SVGAGI come from the germline V gene. V shed 2 bases and J shed 1 base, with 5 bases lying between them. The CDR3 loop spans 13 amino acids. The CDR3 sequence: CASSYGRNTEAFF. CDR3 DNA sequence: TGTGCCAGCAGTTACGGCAGGAACACTGAAGCTTTCTTT.

This clonotype was observed a few times. The rearrangement joins TRBV7-9 to TRBJ1-1; D gene ambiguous. The ends were cut back, 1 base at V and 3 bases at J, with 9 bases in the middle. The CDR3 sequence is 14 residues long. Germline V gives CDR1 SEHNR, CDR2 FQNEAQ (reference sequence). The CDR3 bases are TGTGCCAGCAGCTTAGATCAGGCGTACACTGAAGCTTTCTTT. Translation: CASSLDQAYTEAFF.

This clonotype appeared many times. The J gene is TRBJ2-7, the V gene TRBV5-1; 7 nucleotides line up with TRBD1. Per germline, CDR1 SGHRS and CDR2 YFSETQ. The junction had 10 bases not matched to a gene; V was cut back by 1 base and J by 6 bases. The CDR3 length is 15 residues. The CDR3 sequence: CASSLSGQVGREQYF. CDR3 in DNA: TGCGCCAGCAGCTTGAGTGGACAGGTCGGGCGCGAGCAGTACTTC. The full variable domain, in which reference TRBV5-1 and TRBJ2-7 provide the parts outside the CDR3, is KAGVTQTPRYLIKTRGQQVTLSCSPISGHRSVSWYQQTPGQGLQFLFEYFSETQRNKGNFPGRFSGRQFSNSRSEMNVSTLELGDSALYLCASSLSGQVGREQYFGPGTRLTVT.

The V call is TRBV5-1, the J call TRBJ2-5; D perhaps matches TRBD2 (7 bases). The V gene lost 0 bases and the J gene lost 0 bases, with 15 bases spanning the gap. This CDR3 has 17 amino acids. Looked up from germline, CDR1 is SGHRS and CDR2 is YFSETQ. This chain's CDR3 is CASSLGGGTGNQETQYF. In DNA form, the CDR3 reads TGCGCCAGCAGCTTGGGCGGGGGTACAGGGAACCAAGAGACCCAGTACTTC.

This clonotype was seen more than once but under ten times. The CDR3 spells CASRETSDGTDTQYF. In DNA, the CDR3 is TGTGCCAGCAGGGAGACTAGTGATGGCACAGATACGCAGTATTTT. This chain joins TRBV6-5 and TRBJ2-3, with D possibly TRBD2 on 6 matching bases. V lost 6 bases, J lost 1 base, and 14 bases lay in between. CDR3 size: 15 residues. The V gene's germline CDR1 is MNHEY and CDR2 SVGAGI.